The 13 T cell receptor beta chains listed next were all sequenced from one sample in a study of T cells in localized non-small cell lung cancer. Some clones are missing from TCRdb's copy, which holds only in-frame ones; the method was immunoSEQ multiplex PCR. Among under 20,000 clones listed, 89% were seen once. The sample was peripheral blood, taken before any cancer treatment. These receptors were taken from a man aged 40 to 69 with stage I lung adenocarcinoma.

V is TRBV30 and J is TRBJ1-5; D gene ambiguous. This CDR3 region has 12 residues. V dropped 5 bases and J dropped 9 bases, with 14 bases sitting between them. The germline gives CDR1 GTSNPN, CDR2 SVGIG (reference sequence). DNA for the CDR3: TGTGCCTGGGCCCGCCCAAGTGGGCCCCAGCATTTT. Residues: CAWARPSGPQHF.

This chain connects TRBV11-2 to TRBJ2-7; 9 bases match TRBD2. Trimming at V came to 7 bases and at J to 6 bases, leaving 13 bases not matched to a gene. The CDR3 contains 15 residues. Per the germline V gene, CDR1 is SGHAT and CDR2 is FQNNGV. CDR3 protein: CASIPGMVAGVEQYF. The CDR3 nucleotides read TGTGCCAGCATCCCCGGGATGGTAGCGGGAGTCGAGCAGTACTTC.

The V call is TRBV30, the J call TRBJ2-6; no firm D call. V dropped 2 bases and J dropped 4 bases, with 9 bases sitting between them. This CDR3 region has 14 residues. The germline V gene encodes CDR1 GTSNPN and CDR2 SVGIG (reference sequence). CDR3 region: CAWSQAPGANVLTF. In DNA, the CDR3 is TGTGCCTGGAGTCAGGCCCCCGGGGCCAACGTCCTGACTTTC.

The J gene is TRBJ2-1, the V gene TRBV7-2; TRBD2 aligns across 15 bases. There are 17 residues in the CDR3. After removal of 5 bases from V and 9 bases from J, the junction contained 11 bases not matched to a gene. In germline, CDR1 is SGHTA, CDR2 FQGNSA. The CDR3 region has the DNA TGTGCCAGCAGCCCACGACAGGGACTAGCGGGAGGTACTGAGCAGTTCTTC. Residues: CASSPRQGLAGGTEQFF.

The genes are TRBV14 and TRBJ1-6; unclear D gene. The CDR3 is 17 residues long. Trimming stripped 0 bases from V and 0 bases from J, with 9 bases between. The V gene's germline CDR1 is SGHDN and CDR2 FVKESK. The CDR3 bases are TGTGCCAGCAGCCAAGACCACCCGTCCTCCTATAATTCACCCCTCCACTTT. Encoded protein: CASSQDHPSSYNSPLHF.

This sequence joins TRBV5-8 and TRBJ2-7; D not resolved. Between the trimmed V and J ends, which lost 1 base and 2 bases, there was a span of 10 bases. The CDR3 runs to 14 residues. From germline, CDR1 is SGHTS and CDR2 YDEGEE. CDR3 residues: CASSLMGKTYEQYF. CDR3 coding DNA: TGTGCCAGCAGCTTGATGGGAAAAACCTACGAGCAGTACTTC.

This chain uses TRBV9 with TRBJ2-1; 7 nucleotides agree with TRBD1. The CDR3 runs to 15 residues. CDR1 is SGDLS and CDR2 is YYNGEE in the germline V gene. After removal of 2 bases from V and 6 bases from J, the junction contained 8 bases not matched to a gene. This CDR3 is CASSVVTGAFNEQFF. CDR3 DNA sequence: TGTGCCAGCAGCGTTGTAACAGGGGCCTTCAATGAGCAGTTCTTC.

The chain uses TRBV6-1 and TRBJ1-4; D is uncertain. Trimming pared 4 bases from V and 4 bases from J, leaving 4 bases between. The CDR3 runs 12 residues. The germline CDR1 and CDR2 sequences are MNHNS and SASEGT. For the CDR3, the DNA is TGTGCCAGCAGTGGGCATAATGAAAAACTGTTTTTT. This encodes CASSGHNEKLFF.

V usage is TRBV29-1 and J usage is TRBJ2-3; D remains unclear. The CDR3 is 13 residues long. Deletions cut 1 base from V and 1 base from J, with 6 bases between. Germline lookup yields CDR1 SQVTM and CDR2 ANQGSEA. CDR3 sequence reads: CSVEGTGTDTQYF. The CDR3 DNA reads TGCAGCGTTGAAGGCACGGGCACAGATACGCAGTATTTT.

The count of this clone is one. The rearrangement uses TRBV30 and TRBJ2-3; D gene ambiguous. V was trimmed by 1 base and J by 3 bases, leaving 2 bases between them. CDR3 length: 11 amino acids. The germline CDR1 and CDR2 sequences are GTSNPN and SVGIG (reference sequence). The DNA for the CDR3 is TGTGCCTGGAGTGCTACAGATACGCAGTATTTT. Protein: CAWSATDTQYF.

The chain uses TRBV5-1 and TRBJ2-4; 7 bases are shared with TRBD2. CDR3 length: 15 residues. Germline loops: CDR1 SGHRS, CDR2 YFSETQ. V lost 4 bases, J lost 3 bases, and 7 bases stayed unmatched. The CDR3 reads CASSLAGDGKNIQYF. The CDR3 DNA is TGCGCCAGCAGCCTTGCGGGGGACGGCAAAAACATTCAGTACTTC.

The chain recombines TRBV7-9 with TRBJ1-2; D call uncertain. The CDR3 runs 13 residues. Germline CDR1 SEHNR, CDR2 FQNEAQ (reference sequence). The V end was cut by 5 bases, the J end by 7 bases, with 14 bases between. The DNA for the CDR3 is TGTGCCAGCAGCGCCTATGGAGTTGGTGGCTACACCTTC. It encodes CASSAYGVGGYTF.

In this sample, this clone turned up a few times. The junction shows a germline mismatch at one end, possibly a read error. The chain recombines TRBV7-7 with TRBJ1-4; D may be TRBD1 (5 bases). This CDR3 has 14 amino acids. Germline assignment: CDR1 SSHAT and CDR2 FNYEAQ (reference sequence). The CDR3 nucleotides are TGTGCTAGCAGCCCGGACACGATGGGGGAAAAACTGTTTTTT. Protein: CASSPDTMGEKLFF.